The next 4 T cell receptor beta chains were all read from a single sample in a study of blood T cell repertoires in COVID-19. Clones were read by immunoSEQ multiplex PCR, and TCRdb kept only the in-frame ones, dropping some. The sample yields around 310,000 clones, 88% seen once. The specimen was PBMCs or T cells enriched from blood (not recorded which). The receptor set was obtained from a man between 25 and 39 years old who had recovered from COVID-19.

The CDR3 DNA reads as TGTGCCAGCAGCTCGACTACTGGGTTTCAGCCCCAGCATTTT. This sequence encodes CASSSTTGFQPQHF. The chain links TRBV7-9 to TRBJ1-5; D remains ambiguous. Germline CDR1 SEHNR, CDR2 FQNEAQ (reference sequence). The germline V and J ends were trimmed by 4 bases and 6 bases, with 13 bases remaining between them. This CDR3 comprises 14 residues.

This clone was counted between two and nine times. This sequence joins TRBV19 and TRBJ1-5; possibly TRBD1 for D (6 bases). Per germline, CDR1 LNHDA and CDR2 SQIVND (reference sequence). The CDR3 has 15 amino acids. Deletions cut 3 bases from V and 7 bases from J, with 16 bases between. CDR3 residues: CASSIHREYKQPQHF. CDR3 sequence (DNA): TGTGCCAGTAGTATTCACAGGGAATACAAACAGCCCCAGCATTTT.

This chain uses TRBV2 with TRBJ1-2, with D maybe TRBD1 (5 bases). The CDR3 covers 12 residues. The germline V and J ends were trimmed by 6 bases and 1 base, with 6 bases remaining between them. Germline CDR1 reads SNHLY; CDR2 reads FYNNEI. The CDR3 DNA sequence: TGTGCCAGCAGAGGGGATAACTATGGCTACACCTTC. This sequence encodes CASRGDNYGYTF.

The chain combines TRBV10-2 with TRBJ1-3, with D perhaps TRBD1 (6 bases). V dropped 10 bases and J dropped 4 bases, with 14 bases sitting between them. The CDR3 contains 13 residues. Germline V CDR1 and CDR2: WSHSY, SAAADI. As DNA, the CDR3 is TGCGCCACCGAGCAGGGGCCAGGAAACACCATATATTTT. This gives the protein CATEQGPGNTIYF.